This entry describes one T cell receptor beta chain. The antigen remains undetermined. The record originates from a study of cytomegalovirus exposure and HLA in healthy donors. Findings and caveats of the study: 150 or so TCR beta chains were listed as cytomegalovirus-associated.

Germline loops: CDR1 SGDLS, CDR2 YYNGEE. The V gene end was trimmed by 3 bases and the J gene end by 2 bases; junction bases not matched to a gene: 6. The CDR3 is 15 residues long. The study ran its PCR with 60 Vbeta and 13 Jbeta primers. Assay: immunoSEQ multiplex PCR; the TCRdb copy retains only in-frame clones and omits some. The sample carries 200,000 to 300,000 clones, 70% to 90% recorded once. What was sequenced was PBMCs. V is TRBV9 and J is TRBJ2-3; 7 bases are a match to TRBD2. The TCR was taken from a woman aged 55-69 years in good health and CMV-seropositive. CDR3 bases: TGTGCCAGCAGCGCTAGCGGAAGGAACACAGATACGCAGTATTTT. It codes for CASSASGRNTDTQYF.